This TCR beta chain was documented in a study of T cells after yellow fever vaccination. Study-wide background: Preparing low-cell-number fractions relied on SMART-Seq v4 Ultra Low Input.

Study-wide points: Highly abundant clonotypes carried over from the bulk population could end up in FACS-sorted repertoires as contaminants. Clonotypes found in both CD4 and CD8 compartments made up a small share.

With regard to this clonotype: Its antigen is currently unknown.

CDR3 size: 15 residues. The V end was cut by 5 bases, the J end by 0 bases, with 13 bases between. Germline V gives CDR1 SGHDN, CDR2 FVKESK. TCRdb fed the 5' RACE reads into MiXCR, producing one record per CDR3 protein. Of 300,000 to 450,000 distinct CDR3 sequences listed, 6% to 8% were seen once; the top ten hold approximately 16%. The sequence was collected from a man aged 25 to 40 who received the YFV17D yellow fever vaccine. The source was PBMCs, collected 5 days after the yellow fever booster vaccination. The V and J genes are TRBV14 and TRBJ1-2, with D unclear. The CDR3 region is CASSSVFPSNYGYTF. The CDR3 bases are TGTGCCAGCAGCTCGGTCTTCCCCTCTAACTATGGCTACACCTTC.